These 6 T cell receptor beta chains were sequenced from one sample in a study of CD8 T cells in ankylosing spondylitis. TCRdb passed the 5' RACE reads through MiXCR, listing each CDR3 protein once. The sample carries about 220,000 distinct CDR3 sequences, 15% to 20% recorded once. For these TCRs, the target antigens are not known. Study conclusions and caveats: Characteristic, it appeared, of ankylosing spondylitis blood was a TCR beta motif of eight highly homologous variants.

The sequenced sample consisted of blood, either unsorted or a sorted T cell fraction (not recorded which). These receptors originate from a male donor with ankylosing spondylitis.

This clonotype was picked up a small number of times. CDR3 DNA sequence: TGTGCCACCCGGGCCGGGAGCGGAAACACCGGGGAGCTGTTTTTT. Protein product: CATRAGSGNTGELFF. V usage is TRBV24-1 and J usage is TRBJ2-2; D possibly corresponds to TRBD2 (6 bases). CDR3 length: 15 amino acids. V lost 9 bases and J lost 2, with 15 bases in between. Germline-derived CDR1 and CDR2 are KGHDR and SFDVKD.

A few counts support this clonotype. The chain links TRBV6-2 or TRBV6-3 to TRBJ1-1; D is unclear. The V gene lost 2 bases and the J gene lost 3 bases, with 4 bases spanning the gap. Germline CDR1 is MNHEY and CDR2 is SVGEGT. The CDR3 contains 12 residues. The CDR3 sequence: CASSYTYTEAFF. CDR3 nucleotides: TGTGCCAGCAGTTACACTTACACTGAAGCTTTCTTT.

This clonotype was seen only a few times. This rearrangement joins TRBV2 to TRBJ1-1; D is unresolved. CDR1 is SNHLY, CDR2 FYNNEI, per germline. This CDR3 spans 14 amino acids. The ends were cut back, 6 bases at V and 0 bases at J, with 11 bases in the middle. The CDR3, as DNA: TGTGCCAGCAGAAATTGGGAAGTGAACACTGAAGCTTTCTTT. Translating it yields CASRNWEVNTEAFF.

This clonotype showed up just a few times. The rearrangement joins TRBV6-5 to TRBJ1-3, with 8 positions matching TRBD1. V was pared by 2 bases and J by 1 base, with 13 bases of the junction left unmatched. This CDR3 comprises 19 residues. CDR1 is MNHEY and CDR2 is SVGAGI in the germline V gene. This CDR3 reads CASSYLKLTGDESGNTIYF. DNA of the CDR3: TGTGCCAGCAGTTACCTAAAATTGACAGGGGACGAATCTGGAAACACCATATATTTT.

This sequence joins TRBV20-1 and TRBJ2-1; D is unclear. CDR1 is DFQATT and CDR2 is SNEGSKA in the germline V gene (reference sequence). There are 17 residues in the CDR3. V lost 0 bases and J 3 bases, leaving 18 bases between the germline ends. Here the CDR3 DNA reads TGCAGTGCTAGAGATTATGGGTCACTTCGAGACTACAATGAGCAGTTCTTC. Amino acids: CSARDYGSLRDYNEQFF.

The genes are TRBV7-9 and TRBJ1-1; tentative D call: TRBD1 (5 bases). Per germline, CDR1 SEHNR and CDR2 FQNEAQ (reference sequence). V lost 0 bases, J lost 3 bases, and 8 bases lay in between. CDR3 length equals 14 residues. CDR3 region: CASSLAGRDTEAFF. The CDR3 DNA sequence: TGTGCCAGCAGCTTAGCGGGACGGGACACTGAAGCTTTCTTT. Based on the CDR3 plus reference TRBV7-9 and TRBJ1-1, the full variable domain is DTGVSQNPRHKITKRGQNVTFRCDPISEHNRLYWYRQTLGQGPEFLTYFQNEAQLEKSRLLSDRFSAERPKGSFSTLEIQRTEQGDSAMYLCASSLAGRDTEAFFGQGTRLTVV.